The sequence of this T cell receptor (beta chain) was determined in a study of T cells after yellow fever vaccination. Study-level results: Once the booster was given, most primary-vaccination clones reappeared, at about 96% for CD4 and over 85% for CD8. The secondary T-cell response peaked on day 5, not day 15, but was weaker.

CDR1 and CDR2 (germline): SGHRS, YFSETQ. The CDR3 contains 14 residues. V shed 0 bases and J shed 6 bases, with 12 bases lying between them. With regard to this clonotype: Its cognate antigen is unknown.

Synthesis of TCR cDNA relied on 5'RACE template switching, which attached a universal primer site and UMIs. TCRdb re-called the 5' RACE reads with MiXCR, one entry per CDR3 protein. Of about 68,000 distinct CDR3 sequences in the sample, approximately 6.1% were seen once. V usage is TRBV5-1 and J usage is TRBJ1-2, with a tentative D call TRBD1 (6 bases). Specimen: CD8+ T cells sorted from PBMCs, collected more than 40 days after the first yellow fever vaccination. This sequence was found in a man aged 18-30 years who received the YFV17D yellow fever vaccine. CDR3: CASSLGWGAHGYTF. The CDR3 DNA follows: TGCGCCAGCAGCTTGGGTTGGGGGGCTCATGGCTACACCTTC.